The 18 T cell receptor beta chains below all came from one sample that was sequenced in a study of T cell responses to AZD1222 COVID-19 vaccine. Using immunoSEQ multiplex PCR, the repertoire was profiled, and TCRdb retains in-frame clones only, with some absent. The sample shows more than 85,000 clones, around 90% of them seen only once. The material was peripheral blood, obtained on day 0 of AZD1222 vaccination. The receptors derive from an adult in good health.

The chain couples TRBV10-1 to TRBJ1-1, with a possible D match to TRBD1 (5 bases). V was trimmed by 4 bases and J by 2 bases, leaving 8 bases between them. CDR3 length equals 13 residues. CDR1 is WNHNN and CDR2 is SYGVQD in the germline V gene (reference sequence). CDR3 sequence reads: CASSVRGNTEAFF. The CDR3 bases are TGCGCCAGCAGTGTCCGGGGCAACACTGAAGCTTTCTTT.

A remark on this clone: The same CDR3 can be traced to other DNA sequences in this sample. The rearrangement links TRBV19 to TRBJ2-7, with D possibly matching TRBD2 (5 bases). V shed 4 bases and J shed 0 bases, with 7 bases lying between them. This CDR3 comprises 13 residues. Per germline, CDR1 LNHDA and CDR2 SQIVND (reference sequence). CDR3 DNA sequence: TGTGCCAGTAGTACCGGGAACTCCTACGAGCAGTACTTC. This sequence encodes CASSTGNSYEQYF.

The chain uses TRBV11-2 and TRBJ2-7; D is tentatively TRBD1 or TRBD2 (5 bases each). Trimming removed 5 bases from V and 2 bases from J, with 16 bases in between. The V gene's germline CDR1 is SGHAT and CDR2 FQNNGV. The CDR3 contains 15 residues. CDR3 residues: CASSPLVGVPYEQYF. CDR3 in DNA: TGTGCCAGCAGCCCCCTAGTGGGGGTCCCCTACGAGCAGTACTTC.

J is TRBJ2-7 and V is TRBV18; TRBD1 might be the D (6 bases). V was clipped by 2 bases and J by 2 bases, with 13 bases between them. Germline values: CDR1 KGHSH, CDR2 LQKENI. The CDR3 length is 15 residues. As DNA, the CDR3 is TGTGCCAGCTCACCAGAATCAACAGGGCCCTACGAGCAGTACTTC. Translation gives CASSPESTGPYEQYF. Full variable domain (rest looked up from reference TRBV18 and TRBJ2-7): NAGVMQNPRHLVRRRGQEARLRCSPMKGHSHVYWYRQLPEEGLKFMVYLQKENIIDESGMPKERFSAEFPKEGPSILRIQQVVRGDSAAYFCASSPESTGPYEQYFGPGTRLTVT.

The CDR3 sequence: CASSDSLAGGYEQYF. DNA for the CDR3: TGTGCCAGCAGTGACTCCCTAGCGGGGGGATACGAGCAGTACTTC. The chain links TRBV2 to TRBJ2-7, with 11 bases aligning to TRBD2. Germline-derived CDR1 and CDR2 are SNHLY and FYNNEI. CDR3 size: 15 residues. The J segment lost 4 bases and the V segment lost 3 bases, leaving 5 bases of the junction unmatched.

This chain uses TRBV4-1 with TRBJ1-6; 9 nucleotides match TRBD1. Germline V gene lookup returns CDR1 MGHRA and CDR2 YSYEKL. The trim removed 3 bases at V and 7 bases at J, leaving 10 bases unmatched. The CDR3 consists of 17 residues. As DNA, the CDR3 is TGCGCCAGCAGCCAGAGTTCACAGGGGGCAGGCAATTCACCCCTCCACTTT. This sequence encodes CASSQSSQGAGNSPLHF.

This chain uses TRBV5-6 with TRBJ2-7; D is possibly TRBD2 (5 bases). CDR3 size: 14 residues. V lost 3 bases and J 7 bases, leaving 17 bases between the germline ends. Germline V CDR1 and CDR2: SGHDT, YYEEEE. CDR3 region: CASSSPGRGGEQYF. The CDR3 DNA reads TGTGCCAGCAGCTCTCCGGGGAGAGGCGGTGAGCAGTACTTC.

The chain carries TRBV18 and TRBJ1-1; 11 positions match TRBD1. The CDR3 runs to 16 residues. The junction had 11 bases not matched to a gene; V was cut back by 6 bases and J by 5 bases. Germline CDR1 and CDR2: KGHSH and LQKENI. The CDR3 region has the DNA TGTGCCAGCTCGCCCGGGACAGGGGGAGTCGGTACTGAAGCTTTCTTT. It yields the protein CASSPGTGGVGTEAFF.

This clone appeared a single time. V is TRBV19 and J is TRBJ1-4; TRBD1 agrees at 7 bases. J was trimmed by 0 bases and V by 3 bases; bases with no gene match: 7. The germline CDR1 and CDR2 sequences are LNHDA and SQIVND (reference sequence). This CDR3 contains 17 residues. CDR3 DNA: TGTGCCAGTAGTATCCTATGGGGACAGTCAACTAATGAAAAACTGTTTTTT. This encodes CASSILWGQSTNEKLFF.

This chain links TRBV19 with TRBJ2-6; 8 positions match TRBD1. V dropped 4 bases and J dropped 0; count of bases not matched to a gene: 2. The CDR3 loop spans 16 amino acids. Germline CDR1 is LNHDA and CDR2 is SQIVND (reference sequence). The CDR3 here is CASSTGQASGANVLTF. The DNA for the CDR3 is TGTGCCAGTAGTACGGGACAGGCCTCTGGGGCCAACGTCCTGACTTTC. Complete variable domain (other parts from reference TRBV19 and TRBJ2-6): DGGITQSPKYLFRKEGQNVTLSCEQNLNHDAMYWYRQDPGQGLRLIYYSQIVNDFQKGDIAEGYSVSREKKESFPLTVTSAQKNPTAFYLCASSTGQASGANVLTFGAGSRLTVL.

This clone was detected only a few times. The CDR3: CASSYTSGGATDTQYF. The CDR3 DNA reads TGCGCCAGCAGCTACACTAGCGGGGGGGCTACAGATACGCAGTATTTT. The chain links TRBV5-1 to TRBJ2-3, with TRBD2 matching over 13 bases. Germline V gives CDR1 SGHRS, CDR2 YFSETQ. V gave up 3 bases and J gave up 3 bases; unmatched junction bases: 4. The CDR3 runs to 16 residues.

V gene TRBV11-2 combines with J gene TRBJ2-1, with D perhaps given as TRBD1 or TRBD2 (5 bases each). CDR1 SGHAT and CDR2 FQNNGV come from the germline V gene. This CDR3 comprises 15 residues. Trimming left V 4 bases short and J 0 bases short, with 10 bases between. CDR3 bases: TGTGCCAGCAGCTCGGGACCAAGCTCCTACAATGAGCAGTTCTTC. Protein product: CASSSGPSSYNEQFF. The full variable domain, completed using reference TRBV11-2 and TRBJ2-1, is EAGVAQSPRYKIIEKRQSVAFWCNPISGHATLYWYQQILGQGPKLLIQFQNNGVVDDSQLPKDRFSAERLKGVDSTLKIQPAKLEDSAVYLCASSSGPSSYNEQFFGPGTRLTVL.

This clone was observed a single time. The J gene is TRBJ2-2, the V gene TRBV12-1; the D call in the table, TRBD2, was not verified against the DNA. TRBV12-1 is annotated as a pseudogene. This CDR3 region has 16 residues. CDR3 sequence: CATPPRGGGVTGELFF. The DNA of the CDR3 is TGTGCCACCCCCCCCCGGGGGGGAGGGGTAACCGGGGAGCTGTTTTTT.

This clone was seen more than once but under ten times. The chain links TRBV6-2 or TRBV6-3 to TRBJ1-1; the D gene is possibly TRBD1 (5 bases). This CDR3 has 16 residues. CDR1 and CDR2 from the germline V gene are MNHEY and SVGEGT. The germline V and J ends were trimmed by 2 bases and 3 bases, with 16 bases remaining between them. The CDR3 spells CASSYRRGGVDTEAFF. DNA of the CDR3: TGTGCCAGCAGTTACCGGAGGGGAGGGGTTGACACTGAAGCTTTCTTT.

This chain connects TRBV7-6 to TRBJ2-7; 10 bases are a match to TRBD2. The CDR3 spans 18 residues. Trimming cost V 1 base and J 1 base; bases outside gene matches: 10. Germline V gene sequence: CDR1 SGHVS, CDR2 FNYEAQ. This chain's CDR3 is CASSLGRRTSGLSYEQYF. CDR3 bases: TGTGCCAGCAGCTTAGGCCGGCGGACTAGCGGTTTATCCTACGAGCAGTACTTC.

J is TRBJ2-5 and V is TRBV20-1; no clear D gene. Germline CDR1 is DFQATT and CDR2 is SNEGSKA (reference sequence). V was trimmed by 6 bases and J by 1 base, leaving 6 bases between them. CDR3 length: 11 residues. The CDR3 DNA sequence: TGCAGTGCCCCGGGCCAAGAGACCCAGTACTTC. Amino acid sequence: CSAPGQETQYF.

The chain uses TRBV7-2 and TRBJ2-5; a possible D gene is TRBD1 (5 bases). Trimming pared 5 bases from V and 0 bases from J, leaving 10 bases between. The CDR3 is 14 amino acids. Germline V gives CDR1 SGHTA, CDR2 FQGNSA. The CDR3: CASSPGHNQETQYF. Written as DNA, the CDR3 is TGTGCCAGCAGCCCAGGACATAACCAAGAGACCCAGTACTTC. The whole variable domain, filled in from reference TRBV7-2 and TRBJ2-5, reads GAGVSQSPSNKVTEKGKDVELRCDPISGHTALYWYRQSLGQGLEFLIYFQGNSAPDKSGLPSDRFSAERTGGSVSTLTIQRTQQEDSAVYLCASSPGHNQETQYFGPGTRLLVL.

The rearrangement links TRBV11-2 to TRBJ2-2, with D unclear. Germline CDR1 reads SGHAT; CDR2 reads FQNNGV. Trimming took off 3 bases at V and 9 bases at J, with 8 bases between the two ends. The CDR3 is 12 amino acids. The DNA of the CDR3 is TGTGCCAGCAGCTTCCCCCCCCGGGAGCTGTTTTTT. Its translation: CASSFPPRELFF.